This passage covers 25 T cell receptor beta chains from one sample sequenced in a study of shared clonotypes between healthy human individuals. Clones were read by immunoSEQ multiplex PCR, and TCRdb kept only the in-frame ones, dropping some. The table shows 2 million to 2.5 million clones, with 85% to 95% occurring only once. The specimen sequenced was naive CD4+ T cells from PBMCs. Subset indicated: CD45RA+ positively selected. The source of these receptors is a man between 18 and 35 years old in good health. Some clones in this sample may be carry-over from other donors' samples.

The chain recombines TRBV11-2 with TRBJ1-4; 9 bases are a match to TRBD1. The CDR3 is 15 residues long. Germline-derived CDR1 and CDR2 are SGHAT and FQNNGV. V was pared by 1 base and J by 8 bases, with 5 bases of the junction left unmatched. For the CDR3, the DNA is TGTGCCAGCAGCTTAGTTACAGGGGGCATGGAAAAACTGTTTTTT. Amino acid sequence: CASSLVTGGMEKLFF.

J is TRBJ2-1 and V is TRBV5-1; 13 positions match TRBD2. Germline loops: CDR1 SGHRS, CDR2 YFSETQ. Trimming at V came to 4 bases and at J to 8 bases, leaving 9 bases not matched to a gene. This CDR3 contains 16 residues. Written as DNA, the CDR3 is TGCGCCAGCAGCAGAACCGGGACTAGCGGGAACGATGAGCAGTTCTTC. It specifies CASSRTGTSGNDEQFF.

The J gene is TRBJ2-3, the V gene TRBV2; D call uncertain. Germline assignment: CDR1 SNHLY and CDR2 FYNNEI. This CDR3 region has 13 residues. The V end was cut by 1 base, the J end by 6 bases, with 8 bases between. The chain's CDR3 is CASSEGLRDTQYF. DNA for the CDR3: TGTGCCAGCAGTGAAGGGTTAAGGGATACGCAGTATTTT.

As DNA, the CDR3 is TGTGCCAGCAGCCCGCCGACAGGGAGGCTGAGGGGTGGCTACACCTTC. Its protein is CASSPPTGRLRGGYTF. The chain links TRBV5-6 to TRBJ1-2, with 7 bases identical to TRBD1. Germline V gene lookup returns CDR1 SGHDT and CDR2 YYEEEE. This CDR3 spans 16 amino acids. The V segment lost 4 bases and the J segment 7 bases; nucleotides outside the gene matches: 16. Together with reference TRBV5-6 and TRBJ1-2, the CDR3 gives the full variable domain: DAGVTQSPTHLIKTRGQQVTLRCSPKSGHDTVSWYQQALGQGPQFIFQYYEEEERQRGNFPDRFSGHQFPNYSSELNVNALLLGDSALYLCASSPPTGRLRGGYTFGSGTRLTVV.

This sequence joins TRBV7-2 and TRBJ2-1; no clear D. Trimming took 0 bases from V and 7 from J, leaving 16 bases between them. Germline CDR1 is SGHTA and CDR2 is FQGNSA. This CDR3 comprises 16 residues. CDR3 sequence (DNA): TGTGCCAGCAGCTTAGCGCGTGCCCCCGTCGGGAATGAGCAGTTCTTC. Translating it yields CASSLARAPVGNEQFF.

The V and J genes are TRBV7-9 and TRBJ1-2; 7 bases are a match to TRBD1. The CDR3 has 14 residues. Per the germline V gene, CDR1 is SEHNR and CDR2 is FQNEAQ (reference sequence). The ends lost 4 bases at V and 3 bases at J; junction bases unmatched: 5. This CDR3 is CASSYRDRDYGYTF. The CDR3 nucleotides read TGTGCCAGCAGCTACCGGGACAGAGACTATGGCTACACCTTC.

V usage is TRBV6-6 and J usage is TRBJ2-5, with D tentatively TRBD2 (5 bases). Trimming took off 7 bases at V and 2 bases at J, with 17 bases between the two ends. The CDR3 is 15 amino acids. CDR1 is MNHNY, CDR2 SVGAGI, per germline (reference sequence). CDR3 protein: CASIPFAGQQETQYF. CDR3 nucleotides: TGTGCCAGCATTCCGTTTGCGGGCCAACAAGAGACCCAGTACTTC.

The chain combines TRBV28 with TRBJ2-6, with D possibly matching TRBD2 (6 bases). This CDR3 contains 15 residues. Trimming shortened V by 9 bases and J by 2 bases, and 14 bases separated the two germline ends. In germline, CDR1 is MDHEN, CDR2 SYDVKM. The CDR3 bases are TGTGCCAGTAGGGCAGGGACTGCTGGGGCCAACGTCCTGACTTTC. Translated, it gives CASRAGTAGANVLTF.

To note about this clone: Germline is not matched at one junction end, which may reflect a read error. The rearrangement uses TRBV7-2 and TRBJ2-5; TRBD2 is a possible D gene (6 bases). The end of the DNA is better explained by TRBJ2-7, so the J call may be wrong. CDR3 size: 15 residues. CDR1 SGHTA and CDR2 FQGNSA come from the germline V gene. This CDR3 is CASSVAGTSIYEQYF. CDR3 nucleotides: TGTGCCAGCAGCGTAGCCGGGACTTCGATCTACGAGCAGTACTTC.

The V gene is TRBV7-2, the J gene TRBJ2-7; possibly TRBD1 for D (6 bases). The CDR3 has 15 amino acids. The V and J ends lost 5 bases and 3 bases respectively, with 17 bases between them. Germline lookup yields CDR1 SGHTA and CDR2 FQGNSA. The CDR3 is CASSRTGSGDYEQYF. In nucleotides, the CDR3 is TGTGCCAGCAGCCGAACAGGGAGTGGGGACTACGAGCAGTACTTC.

The CDR3 DNA reads TGTGCCAGCAGTTCGACAGGCTTCCCCGAGACCCAGTACTTC. It yields the protein CASSSTGFPETQYF. The V call is TRBV27, the J call TRBJ2-5, with D maybe TRBD1 (6 bases). V was trimmed by 4 bases and J by 5 bases, leaving 14 bases between them. Germline V gene data show CDR1 as MNHEY and CDR2 as SMNVEV (reference sequence). CDR3 length equals 14 residues.

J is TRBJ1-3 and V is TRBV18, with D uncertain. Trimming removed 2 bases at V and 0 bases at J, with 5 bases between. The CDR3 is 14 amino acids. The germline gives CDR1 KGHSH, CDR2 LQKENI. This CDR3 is CASSPEISGNTIYF. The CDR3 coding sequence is TGTGCCAGCTCACCAGAGATCTCTGGAAACACCATATATTTT.

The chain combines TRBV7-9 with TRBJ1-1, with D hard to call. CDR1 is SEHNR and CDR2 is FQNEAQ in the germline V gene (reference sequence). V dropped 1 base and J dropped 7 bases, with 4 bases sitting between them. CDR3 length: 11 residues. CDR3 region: CASSLVDEAFF. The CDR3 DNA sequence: TGTGCCAGCAGCTTAGTAGATGAAGCTTTCTTT.

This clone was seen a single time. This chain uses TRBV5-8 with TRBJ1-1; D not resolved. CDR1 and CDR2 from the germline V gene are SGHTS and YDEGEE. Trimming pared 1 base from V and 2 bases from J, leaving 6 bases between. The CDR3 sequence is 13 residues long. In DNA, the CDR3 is TGTGCCAGCAGCTTGTACCTTAACACTGAAGCTTTCTTT. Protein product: CASSLYLNTEAFF.

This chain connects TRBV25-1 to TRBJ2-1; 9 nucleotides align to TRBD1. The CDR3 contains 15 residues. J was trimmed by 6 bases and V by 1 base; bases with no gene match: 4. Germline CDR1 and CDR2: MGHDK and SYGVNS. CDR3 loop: CASSEWQGQGNEQFF. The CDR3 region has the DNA TGTGCCAGCAGTGAATGGCAGGGACAGGGCAATGAGCAGTTCTTC.

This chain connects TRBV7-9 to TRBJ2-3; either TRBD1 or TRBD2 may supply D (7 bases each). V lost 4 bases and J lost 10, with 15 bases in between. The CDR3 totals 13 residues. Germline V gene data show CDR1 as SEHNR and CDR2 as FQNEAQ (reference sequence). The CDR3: CASSSGGGRPQYF. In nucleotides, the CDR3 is TGTGCCAGCAGCTCAGGGGGAGGGAGACCGCAGTATTTT.

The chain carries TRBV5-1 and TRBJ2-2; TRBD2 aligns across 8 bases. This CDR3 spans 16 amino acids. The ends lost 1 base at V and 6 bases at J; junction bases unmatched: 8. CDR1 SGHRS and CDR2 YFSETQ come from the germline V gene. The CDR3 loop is CASSLLSGRGSGELFF. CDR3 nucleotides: TGCGCCAGCAGCTTGTTAAGCGGGAGAGGGTCCGGGGAGCTGTTTTTT.

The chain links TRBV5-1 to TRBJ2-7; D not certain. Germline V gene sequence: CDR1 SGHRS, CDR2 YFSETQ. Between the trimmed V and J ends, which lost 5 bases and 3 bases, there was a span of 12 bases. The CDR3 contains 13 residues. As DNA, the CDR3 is TGCGCCAGCAGTCCCAGCAGAGACTACGAGCAGTACTTC. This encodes CASSPSRDYEQYF. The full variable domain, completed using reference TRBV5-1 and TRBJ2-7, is KAGVTQTPRYLIKTRGQQVTLSCSPISGHRSVSWYQQTPGQGLQFLFEYFSETQRNKGNFPGRFSGRQFSNSRSEMNVSTLELGDSALYLCASSPSRDYEQYFGPGTRLTVT.

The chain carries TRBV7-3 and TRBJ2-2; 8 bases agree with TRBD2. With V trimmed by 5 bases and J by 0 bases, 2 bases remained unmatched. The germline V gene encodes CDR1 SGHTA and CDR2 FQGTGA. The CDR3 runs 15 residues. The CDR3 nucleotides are TGTGCCAGCAGCCCTAGCGGGTCGAACACCGGGGAGCTGTTTTTT. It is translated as CASSPSGSNTGELFF.

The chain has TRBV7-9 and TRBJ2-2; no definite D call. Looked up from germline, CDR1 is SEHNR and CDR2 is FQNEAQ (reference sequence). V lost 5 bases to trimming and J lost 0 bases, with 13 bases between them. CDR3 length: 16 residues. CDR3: CASSKIQTTNTGELFF. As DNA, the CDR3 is TGTGCCAGCAGCAAAATTCAGACCACGAACACCGGGGAGCTGTTTTTT.

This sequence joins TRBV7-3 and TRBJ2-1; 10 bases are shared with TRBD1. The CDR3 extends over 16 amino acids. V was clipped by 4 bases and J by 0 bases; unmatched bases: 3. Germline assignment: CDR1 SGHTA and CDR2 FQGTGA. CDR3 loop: CASSSGTGVSYNEQFF. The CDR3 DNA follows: TGTGCCAGCAGCTCCGGGACAGGGGTCTCCTACAATGAGCAGTTCTTC.

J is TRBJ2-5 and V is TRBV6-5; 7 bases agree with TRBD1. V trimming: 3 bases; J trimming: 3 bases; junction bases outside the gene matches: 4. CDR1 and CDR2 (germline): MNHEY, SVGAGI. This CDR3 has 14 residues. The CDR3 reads CASSYPDREETQYF. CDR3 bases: TGTGCCAGCAGTTATCCCGACAGGGAAGAGACCCAGTACTTC.

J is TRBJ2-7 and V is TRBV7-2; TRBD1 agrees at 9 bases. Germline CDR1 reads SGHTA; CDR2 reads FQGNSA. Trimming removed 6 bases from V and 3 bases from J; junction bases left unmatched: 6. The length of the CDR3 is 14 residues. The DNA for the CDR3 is TGTGCCAGCAGGGCATGGGACAGGGACTACGAGCAGTACTTC. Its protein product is CASRAWDRDYEQYF.

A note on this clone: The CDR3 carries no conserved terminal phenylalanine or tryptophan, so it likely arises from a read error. CDR3 region: CASSLGEGPEAFL. The CDR3 nucleotides are TGTGCCAGCAGTTTAGGGGAGGGACCTGAAGCTTTCCTT. The V call is TRBV27, the J call TRBJ1-1; D possibly corresponds to TRBD1 (5 bases). From germline, CDR1 is MNHEY and CDR2 SMNVEV (reference sequence). The CDR3 spans 13 residues. The ends were cut back, 2 bases at V and 6 bases at J, with 10 bases in the middle.

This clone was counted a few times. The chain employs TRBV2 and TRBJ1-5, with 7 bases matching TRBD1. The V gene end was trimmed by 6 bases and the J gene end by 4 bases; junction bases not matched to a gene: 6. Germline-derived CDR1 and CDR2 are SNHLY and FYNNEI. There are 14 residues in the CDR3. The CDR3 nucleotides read TGTGCCAGCAGCAAGACAGGGCGAAATCAGCCCCAGCATTTT. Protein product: CASSKTGRNQPQHF.